This T cell receptor beta chain originates from a study of blood T cell repertoires in COVID-19. Study context: Acute-phase and convalescent COVID-19 samples originated in the United States, Italy and Spain.

Residents of approximately 25 US areas, aged roughly 18 to 90 years, made up the participants. Participants' own reports of clinical history determined their cohort assignment. As originally analysed: Amplifying reference gene primers gave estimates of nucleated cell counts. Sequencing was performed with immunoSEQ multiplex PCR; in TCRdb, only in-frame clones are kept and a portion is missing. D and trimming were read from the DNA, whereas the V and J calls and clone size are those reported in that table. Among about 160,000 clones, more than 70% were seen once, and the ten largest hold around 18%. The clonotype originates from a man aged 60 to 75 who had recovered from COVID-19. The sequenced material came from PBMCs or T cells enriched from blood (not recorded which).

The CDR3 DNA follows: TGCGCCAGCAGCCAAGGAGGCGGTTTAAGGAATGAAAAACTGTTTTTT. Amino acids: CASSQGGGLRNEKLFF. The V and J genes are TRBV4-1 and TRBJ1-4; unclear D gene. The V gene's germline CDR1 is MGHRA and CDR2 YSYEKL. The CDR3 runs to 16 residues. V gave up 1 base and J gave up 5 bases, with 14 bases separating them.